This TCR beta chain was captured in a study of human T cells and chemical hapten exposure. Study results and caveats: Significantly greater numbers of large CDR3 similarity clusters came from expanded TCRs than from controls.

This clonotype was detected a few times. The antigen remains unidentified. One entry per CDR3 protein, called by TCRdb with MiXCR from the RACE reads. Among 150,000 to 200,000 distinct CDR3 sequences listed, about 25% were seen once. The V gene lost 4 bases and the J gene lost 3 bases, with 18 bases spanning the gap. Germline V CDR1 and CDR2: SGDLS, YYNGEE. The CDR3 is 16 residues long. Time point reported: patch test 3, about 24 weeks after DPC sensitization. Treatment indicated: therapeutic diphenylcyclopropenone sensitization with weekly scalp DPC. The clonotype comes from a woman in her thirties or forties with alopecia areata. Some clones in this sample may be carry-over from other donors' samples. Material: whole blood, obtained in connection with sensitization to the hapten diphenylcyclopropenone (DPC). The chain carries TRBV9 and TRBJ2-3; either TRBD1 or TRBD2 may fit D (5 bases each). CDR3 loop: CASSPVRGSRTDTQYF. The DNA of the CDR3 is TGTGCCAGCAGCCCAGTTCGGGGCTCGAGGACAGATACGCAGTATTTT.